The 26 T cell receptor beta chains given below trace back to one sample, sequenced in a study of T-cell memory formation after mild COVID-19. Each CDR3 protein gets one entry after TCRdb re-called the 5' RACE reads with MiXCR. Found here are fewer than 200,000 distinct CDR3 sequences, about 20% of them singletons; the top ten hold under 30%. Sequenced input: PBMCs or a T cell subset sorted from them (not recorded which). All receptors come from an adult woman who had mild COVID-19 (a few samples of this study predate the infection). Cell type and time point are not known.

V gene TRBV20-1 combines with J gene TRBJ1-1; D is perhaps TRBD1 (5 bases). There are 14 residues in the CDR3. V lost 3 bases and J lost 1, with 12 bases in between. Germline lookup yields CDR1 DFQATT and CDR2 SNEGSKA (reference sequence). The CDR3 DNA follows: TGCAGTGCTAGCAAAGAAGGGGAGAACACTGAAGCTTTCTTT. Translating gives CSASKEGENTEAFF.

This clonotype was found many times. The chain carries TRBV12-3 or TRBV12-4 and TRBJ2-1; TRBD2 matches 12 bases. This CDR3 comprises 15 residues. With V trimmed by 4 bases and J by 5 bases, 3 bases remained unmatched. CDR3 amino acids: CASSSLAGGHNEQFF. Written as DNA, the CDR3 is TGTGCCAGCAGTTCACTAGCGGGGGGCCACAATGAGCAGTTCTTC.

This clonotype was detected only a few times. V gene TRBV7-9 combines with J gene TRBJ2-1; TRBD1 might be the D (7 bases). Between the trimmed V and J ends, which lost 5 bases and 4 bases, there was a span of 18 bases. CDR3 length: 16 residues. Germline V lookup: CDR1 SEHNR, CDR2 FQNEAQ (reference sequence). CDR3 DNA: TGTGCCAGCAGCCCCCCCGCGGGACAGCTATACAATGAGCAGTTCTTC. It is translated as CASSPPAGQLYNEQFF.

This clonotype was seen many times. This rearrangement joins TRBV12-3 or TRBV12-4 to TRBJ2-7; D could derive from TRBD1 or TRBD2 (5 bases each). Trimming took 0 bases from V and 4 from J, leaving 10 bases between them. The CDR3 contains 14 residues. The CDR3 region is CASSLAGTEYEQYF. CDR3 coding DNA: TGTGCCAGCAGTTTAGCCGGGACGGAATACGAGCAGTACTTC.

The J gene is TRBJ2-3, the V gene TRBV9; tentatively, D is TRBD1 or TRBD2 (5 bases each). Trimming cost V 4 bases and J 5 bases, with 20 bases left between them. Germline values: CDR1 SGDLS, CDR2 YYNGEE. This CDR3 has 16 amino acids. The CDR3 region is CASSSWDPTGRDTQYF. The CDR3 DNA is TGTGCCAGCAGCTCATGGGACCCCACAGGACGAGATACGCAGTATTTT.

The table lists this clonotype with a few counts. V usage is TRBV27 and J usage is TRBJ2-7, with 9 bases lining up with TRBD2. The trim removed 9 bases at V and 0 bases at J, leaving 3 bases unmatched. Looked up from germline, CDR1 is MNHEY and CDR2 is SMNVEV (reference sequence). The CDR3 sequence is 13 residues long. The CDR3 DNA follows: TGTGCCAGTAGGACTAGCGACTCCTACGAGCAGTACTTC. This sequence encodes CASRTSDSYEQYF.

J is TRBJ2-7 and V is TRBV7-9; weak D call: TRBD1 (5 bases). Germline CDR1 and CDR2: SEHNR and FQNEAQ (reference sequence). V lost 5 bases to trimming and J lost 5 bases, with 16 bases between them. The CDR3 consists of 14 residues. The CDR3 loop reads CASSRTDSQHEQYF. The CDR3 DNA reads as TGTGCCAGCAGCCGCACCGACAGCCAGCACGAGCAGTACTTC.

This clonotype was picked up a small number of times. This chain joins TRBV5-6 and TRBJ2-5; possibly TRBD1 for D (5 bases). V lost 1 base and J lost 3, with 13 bases in between. In germline, CDR1 is SGHDT, CDR2 YYEEEE. CDR3 length: 15 amino acids. CDR3 bases: TGTGCCAGCAGCTTGCTTCAGGGCAGTGAAGAGACCCAGTACTTC. It codes for CASSLLQGSEETQYF.

This chain connects TRBV20-1 to TRBJ2-1; 10 positions match TRBD2. This CDR3 is 14 amino acids long. The germline gives CDR1 DFQATT, CDR2 SNEGSKA (reference sequence). V shed 2 bases and J 2 bases; nucleotides not matched to a gene: 0. The CDR3 coding sequence is TGCAGTGCTAGAAGCGGGGGGGCCTACAATGAGCAGTTCTTC. This gives the protein CSARSGGAYNEQFF.

Only a few counts were recorded for this clonotype. V and J are TRBV11-2 and TRBJ2-3; 9 bases are shared with TRBD2. The germline V gene encodes CDR1 SGHAT and CDR2 FQNNGV. The CDR3 is 16 residues long. With 4 bases clipped from V and 1 base from J, the junction kept 6 bases outside the gene matches. CDR3 coding DNA: TGTGCCAGCAGCTCCGGGACTAGCTTACGCACAGATACGCAGTATTTT. Its translation: CASSSGTSLRTDTQYF.

This clonotype turned up a few times. This chain links TRBV7-9 with TRBJ1-1, with D unresolved. V was pared by 5 bases and J by 1 base, with 14 bases between. CDR3 size: 15 residues. Germline-derived CDR1 and CDR2 are SEHNR and FQNEAQ (reference sequence). CDR3 protein: CASSPEEAPNTEAFF. As DNA, the CDR3 is TGTGCCAGCAGCCCCGAGGAGGCCCCGAACACTGAAGCTTTCTTT.

Only a few counts were recorded for this clonotype. This rearrangement joins TRBV27 to TRBJ1-2, with D perhaps TRBD1 (5 bases). The CDR3 loop spans 16 amino acids. V was cut by 5 bases and J by 4 bases, with 20 bases left in between. Germline CDR1 reads MNHEY; CDR2 reads SMNVEV (reference sequence). The CDR3 nucleotides read TGTGCCAGCAGTCCCAGAGGAGGGGATCCTGGCTATGGCTACACCTTC. This sequence encodes CASSPRGGDPGYGYTF.

The genes are TRBV11-2 and TRBJ1-5, with D hard to call. The CDR3 extends over 16 amino acids. V was trimmed by 1 base and J by 0 bases, leaving 10 bases between them. Germline CDR1 is SGHAT and CDR2 is FQNNGV. Here the CDR3 DNA reads TGTGCCAGCAGCTTAGCCACAGCCTATAGCAATCAGCCCCAGCATTTT. Its protein product is CASSLATAYSNQPQHF.

The chain links TRBV5-1 to TRBJ2-7; no firm D call. The germline gives CDR1 SGHRS, CDR2 YFSETQ. The CDR3 runs 12 residues. The germline V and J ends were trimmed by 4 bases and 5 bases, with 10 bases remaining between them. The CDR3 DNA is TGCGCCAGCAGCACTGACTCGGACGAGCAGTACTTC. Its translation: CASSTDSDEQYF. Looking up the rest from reference TRBV5-1 and TRBJ2-7 gives the full variable domain: KAGVTQTPRYLIKTRGQQVTLSCSPISGHRSVSWYQQTPGQGLQFLFEYFSETQRNKGNFPGRFSGRQFSNSRSEMNVSTLELGDSALYLCASSTDSDEQYFGPGTRLTVT.

V is TRBV5-1 and J is TRBJ2-3, with TRBD2 matching over 9 bases. This CDR3 contains 16 residues. The germline gives CDR1 SGHRS, CDR2 YFSETQ. Unmatched junction bases numbered 6, after V lost 2 bases and J lost 2 bases. The CDR3, as DNA: TGCGCCAGCAGCTTCGGGTTAGCGGGGGACACAGATACGCAGTATTTT. Protein: CASSFGLAGDTDTQYF.

The genes are TRBV15 and TRBJ2-3; D uncertain. The germline V gene encodes CDR1 LNHNV and CDR2 YYDKDF (reference sequence). V lost 0 bases and J lost 4, with 5 bases in between. CDR3 length: 13 residues. In DNA, the CDR3 is TGTGCCACCAGCAGAGATTCCTCAGATACGCAGTATTTT. Encoded protein: CATSRDSSDTQYF. The whole variable domain, remainder taken from reference TRBV15 and TRBJ2-3, is DAMVIQNPRYQVTQFGKPVTLSCSQTLNHNVMYWYQQKSSQAPKLLFHYYDKDFNNEADTPDNFQSRRPNTSFCFLDIRSPGLGDTAMYLCATSRDSSDTQYFGPGTRLTVL.

V usage is TRBV9 and J usage is TRBJ2-1, with 7 bases that match TRBD2. V was pared by 4 bases and J by 3 bases, with 4 bases of the junction left unmatched. In germline, CDR1 is SGDLS, CDR2 YYNGEE. The CDR3 has 14 amino acids. The CDR3 coding sequence is TGTGCCAGCAGCCCAAGCGGGATCTACAATGAGCAGTTCTTC. It specifies CASSPSGIYNEQFF.

This clonotype was seen a few times. The V call is TRBV7-9, the J call TRBJ2-3, with 9 bases that match TRBD2. The CDR3 is 16 amino acids. Per germline, CDR1 SEHNR and CDR2 FQNEAQ (reference sequence). J gave up 3 bases and V 8 bases, and 12 bases lay outside the gene matches. Written as DNA, the CDR3 is TGTGCCAGCGCCTGGGCGGGAGGGCCTCTGACAGATACGCAGTATTTT. It specifies CASAWAGGPLTDTQYF.

This sequence joins TRBV29-1 and TRBJ2-2, with TRBD2 as a possible D gene (6 bases). The CDR3 loop spans 14 amino acids. V was pared by 1 base and J by 6 bases, with 12 bases between. Germline CDR1 and CDR2: SQVTM and ANQGSEA. The CDR3 DNA reads TGCAGCGTTGAAGTGGCCGGACTATCCGGGGAGCTGTTTTTT. Translating gives CSVEVAGLSGELFF.

This clonotype was counted a few times. The CDR3 reads CASRGLADSYEQYF. CDR3 nucleotide sequence: TGTGCCAGCAGGGGACTAGCGGACTCCTACGAGCAGTACTTC. The chain has TRBV12-3 or TRBV12-4 and TRBJ2-7, with TRBD2 identical over 11 bases. This CDR3 contains 14 residues. The V segment lost 6 bases and the J segment 0 bases; nucleotides outside the gene matches: 1.

This clonotype was observed a few times. This chain uses TRBV6-5 with TRBJ2-1; tentative D call: TRBD2 (5 bases). Germline V gene data show CDR1 as MNHEY and CDR2 as SVGAGI. The CDR3 has 14 residues. V lost 0 bases to trimming and J lost 14 bases, with 17 bases between them. The CDR3 DNA reads as TGTGCCAGCAGTTACTCTTCAGGAGGAGTTCCAGAGTTCTTC. Translation: CASSYSSGGVPEFF.

CDR3 coding DNA: TGTGCCACCAGTGATGACGGAATGGGTTATCAGCCCCAGCATTTT. This codes for CATSDDGMGYQPQHF. The V call is TRBV24-1, the J call TRBJ1-5, with D uncertain. Trimming stripped 3 bases from V and 5 bases from J, with 13 bases between. CDR1 and CDR2 from the germline V gene are KGHDR and SFDVKD. CDR3 length: 15 residues.

This clonotype came up a few times. The chain links TRBV7-6 to TRBJ2-3; D unclear. With 5 bases removed from V and 4 bases from J, the gap between germline ends came to 13 bases. CDR3 length: 14 residues. Germline V gene lookup returns CDR1 SGHVS and CDR2 FNYEAQ. CDR3 coding DNA: TGTGCCAGCAGCCCAGGACCTGGCCCAGATACGCAGTATTTT. Translated: CASSPGPGPDTQYF.

Relative to its sample, this clonotype is medium-sized. J is TRBJ2-7 and V is TRBV4-3; unclear D gene. Trimming cost V 1 base and J 1 base, with 11 bases left between them. Germline loops: CDR1 LGHNA, CDR2 YSLEER. This CDR3 has 15 amino acids. The CDR3 spells CASSQAVIGSYEQYF. The CDR3 DNA is TGCGCCAGCAGCCAAGCGGTGATAGGTTCCTACGAGCAGTACTTC.

The rearrangement uses TRBV29-1 and TRBJ2-3; 8 nucleotides match TRBD1. CDR3 length: 16 residues. V trimming: 7 bases; J trimming: 4 bases; junction bases outside the gene matches: 16. CDR1 and CDR2 (germline): SQVTM, ANQGSEA. DNA of the CDR3: TGCAGCGCCATGAATTTCCGGGACAGGTACCCAGATACGCAGTATTTT. Protein product: CSAMNFRDRYPDTQYF.

The rearrangement links TRBV10-3 to TRBJ2-3; D remains ambiguous. The germline CDR1 and CDR2 sequences are ENHRY and SYGVKD. The length of the CDR3 is 14 residues. V was cut by 2 bases and J by 1 base, with 7 bases left in between. Written as DNA, the CDR3 is TGTGCCATCAGTGAGGTTGGGGGCACAGATACGCAGTATTTT. Protein: CAISEVGGTDTQYF.